The table lists the clone carrying this T cell receptor (beta chain) with many counts. No antigen is known for it. The ends were cut back, 2 bases at V and 1 base at J, with 18 bases in the middle. This CDR3 is built from 17 residues. Germline V gives CDR1 SGHRS, CDR2 YFSETQ. These data originate in a study of T cells in Graves' hyperthyroidism and ophthalmopathy. Findings of the study overall: Most thyroid clonotypes expanded above 0.001 were also detected in blood.

Uncontrolled infection, other autoimmune disease, pregnancy or lactation excluded patients. TCR beta CDR3 sequences were amplified from RNA transcripts. In the first-round RT-PCR of the TCR CDR3, the HTBI primer set was used. TCRdb redid the calling of the multiplex PCR reads with MiXCR, one entry per CDR3 protein. The sample records roughly 420,000 distinct CDR3 sequences, roughly 13% being singletons. The source of this sequence is a woman aged 18-30 years with Graves' hyperthyroidism. Sequenced input: blood. The chain has TRBV5-1 and TRBJ1-1; a weak D match, TRBD1 (5 bases). The CDR3 coding sequence is TGCGCCAGCAGCTTTGAGGGACTCCCTCGTGGGAACACTGAAGCTTTCTTT. This encodes CASSFEGLPRGNTEAFF.